The next 20 T cell receptor beta chains were all read from a single sample in a study of neurological immune-mediated disorders. Time point meaning: longitudinal time-point 2. Using its own MiXCR run on the 5' RACE reads, TCRdb lists one record per CDR3 protein. The sample holds about 66,000 distinct CDR3 sequences, nearly 10% seen once. Sequenced: PBMCs. These receptors were obtained from a man aged 30-40 years in good health.

The gene calls are TRBV7-8 and TRBJ1-1; 8 positions match TRBD1. The J segment lost 9 bases and the V segment lost 9 bases, leaving 15 bases of the junction unmatched. The CDR3 sequence is 14 residues long. Germline values: CDR1 SGHVS, CDR2 FQNEAQ. Here the CDR3 reads CASSQILGQGKAFF. The CDR3 coding sequence is TGTGCCAGTAGCCAAATTTTAGGACAGGGAAAAGCTTTCTTT.

This clonotype was observed many times. V gene TRBV6-6 combines with J gene TRBJ1-5; 11 bases map to TRBD1. The germline V gene encodes CDR1 MNHNY and CDR2 SVGAGI (reference sequence). V was pared by 2 bases and J by 10 bases, with 7 bases of the junction left unmatched. The CDR3 runs to 15 residues. CDR3 nucleotides: TGTGCCAGCAGTTACACCGGGACAGGGGGGAATCCCCAGCATTTT. Translating gives CASSYTGTGGNPQHF.

This clonotype was detected ten times or more. The chain has TRBV15 and TRBJ2-2; tentatively, D is TRBD2 (7 bases). This CDR3 spans 16 amino acids. Trimming cost V 1 base and J 5 bases, with 14 bases left between them. Germline CDR1 reads LNHNV; CDR2 reads YYDKDF (reference sequence). The CDR3: CATSRARGALTGELFF. The CDR3 region has the DNA TGTGCCACCAGCAGAGCTCGGGGGGCGCTGACCGGGGAGCTGTTTTTT.

This clonotype came up many times. V gene TRBV5-1 combines with J gene TRBJ1-5; possibly TRBD1 for D (6 bases). Trimming took off 0 bases at V and 5 bases at J, with 12 bases between the two ends. Germline loops: CDR1 SGHRS, CDR2 YFSETQ. This CDR3 is 15 amino acids long. The CDR3 nucleotides are TGCGCCAGCAGCTTGGGAGGGGGTATTGATCAGCCCCAGCATTTT. This codes for CASSLGGGIDQPQHF.

This clonotype has a handful of counts. V is TRBV18 and J is TRBJ2-7; maybe TRBD1 (7 bases). V was clipped by 2 bases and J by 4 bases, with 12 bases between them. CDR1 is KGHSH, CDR2 LQKENI, per germline. The CDR3 covers 14 residues. The CDR3 DNA is TGTGCCAGCTCACCAGGAGGGACAGAGTACGAGCAGTACTTC. It yields the protein CASSPGGTEYEQYF.

This clonotype showed up many times. CDR3 sequence (DNA): TGTGCCAGCAGCTTCCCCGCGCACGAGCAGTACTTC. Its protein is CASSFPAHEQYF. The chain is built from TRBV11-2 and TRBJ2-7; D gene uncertain. V gave up 3 bases and J gave up 5 bases, with 8 bases separating them. This CDR3 contains 12 residues. Germline CDR1 reads SGHAT; CDR2 reads FQNNGV.

This clonotype showed up many times. The chain uses TRBV20-1 and TRBJ2-7; the match to TRBD2 covers 7 bases. The CDR3 has 14 residues. Germline V gene sequence: CDR1 DFQATT, CDR2 SNEGSKA (reference sequence). V lost 0 bases, J lost 2 bases, and 4 bases stayed unmatched. CDR3 region: CSAREAGRPYEQYF. The DNA of the CDR3 is TGCAGTGCTAGAGAAGCGGGGAGGCCCTACGAGCAGTACTTC.

This clonotype was detected only a few times. The rearrangement links TRBV5-6 to TRBJ1-5; TRBD1 matches 7 bases. V lost 1 base, J lost 0 bases, and 10 bases stayed unmatched. CDR1 and CDR2 from the germline V gene are SGHDT and YYEEEE. This CDR3 spans 18 amino acids. The CDR3 loop is CASSLYGGQDYSNQPQHF. The CDR3 DNA reads as TGTGCCAGCAGCTTGTATGGAGGACAGGACTATAGCAATCAGCCCCAGCATTTT.

This clonotype was seen at least ten times. The chain links TRBV4-1 to TRBJ1-5, with D possibly matching TRBD1 (5 bases). V gave up 4 bases and J gave up 5 bases, with 15 bases separating them. Germline CDR1 MGHRA, CDR2 YSYEKL. This CDR3 is 15 amino acids long. The CDR3 sequence is CASSRLLQGHQPQHF. The CDR3 DNA reads TGCGCCAGCAGCCGATTACTTCAGGGACATCAGCCCCAGCATTTT.

In its sample, this clonotype was seen many times. The chain links TRBV5-1 to TRBJ2-3, with D uncertain. V lost 7 bases and J 1 base, leaving 10 bases between the germline ends. CDR1 SGHRS and CDR2 YFSETQ come from the germline V gene. CDR3 size: 13 residues. The CDR3 region is CASHTVGTDTQYF. For the CDR3, the DNA is TGCGCCAGCCACACAGTAGGCACAGATACGCAGTATTTT.

A note on this clonotype: It may be a read error: a sequence one base away is much more abundant. The V call is TRBV4-1, the J call TRBJ1-2, with D maybe TRBD1 (6 bases). CDR1 and CDR2 from the germline V gene are MGHRA and YSYEKL. This CDR3 spans 16 amino acids. In DNA, the CDR3 is TGCGACAGCAGCCAAGCAAAACAGGGAGGATTCTATGGCTACACCTTC. Translating it yields CDSSQAKQGGFYGYTF.

This clonotype was seen ten or more times. CDR3 bases: TGCAGTGCTAGGGACTACGAGCAGTACTTC. The encoded protein is CSARDYEQYF. The chain has TRBV20-1 and TRBJ2-7; D is uncertain. CDR1 and CDR2 (germline): DFQATT, SNEGSKA (reference sequence). V was trimmed by 3 bases and J by 3 bases, leaving 3 bases between them. CDR3 length: 10 residues.

This clonotype was seen at least ten times. The chain carries TRBV29-1 and TRBJ2-5; 7 positions agree with TRBD2. The CDR3 totals 13 residues. J lost 4 bases, V lost 6 bases, and 8 bases had no gene match. Germline V gives CDR1 SQVTM, CDR2 ANQGSEA. The DNA of the CDR3 is TGCAGCGTCGCGGAGGGGAGGGCAGAGACCCAGTACTTC. Translation gives CSVAEGRAETQYF.

A note on this clonotype: A much larger clone differs by one base, so this may be a read error. The chain couples TRBV10-2 to TRBJ2-7; D possibly matches TRBD1 or TRBD2 (5 bases each). This CDR3 comprises 15 residues. The germline V gene encodes CDR1 WSHSY and CDR2 SAAADI. In DNA, the CDR3 is TGCACCAGCAGTGAGTCCTGGGGGTATTCCTACGAGCAGTACTTC. Amino acids: CTSSESWGYSYEQYF.

The sample holds many counts of this clonotype. The chain links TRBV28 to TRBJ2-4; 9 bases are a match to TRBD2. J was trimmed by 0 bases and V by 2 bases; bases with no gene match: 5. Germline V gives CDR1 MDHEN, CDR2 SYDVKM. The CDR3 is 17 residues long. The DNA for the CDR3 is TGTGCCAGCAGTTTAGCGGGAGGGGGTTTAGCCAAAAACATTCAGTACTTC. Residues: CASSLAGGGLAKNIQYF.

This clonotype was recorded a few times. A much bigger clone sits one base away, suggesting this may be a read error. The rearrangement links TRBV10-3 to TRBJ2-7; TRBD2 is a possible D gene (6 bases). Germline V gene lookup returns CDR1 ENHRY and CDR2 SYGVKD. This CDR3 region has 15 residues. The V end was cut by 11 bases, the J end by 1 base, with 21 bases between. CDR3: CAPRTPLEGSYEQYF. The CDR3 nucleotides read TGTGCCCCCCGGACCCCACTGGAGGGGTCCTACGAGCAGTACTTC.

This clonotype occurred many times. V usage is TRBV20-1 and J usage is TRBJ2-3, with 8 bases matching TRBD2. The ends lost 5 bases at V and 3 bases at J; junction bases unmatched: 4. The germline CDR1 and CDR2 sequences are DFQATT and SNEGSKA (reference sequence). CDR3 length equals 13 residues. The CDR3: CSASIAGTDTQYF. The CDR3 DNA follows: TGCAGTGCTTCTATAGCGGGGACAGATACGCAGTATTTT.

Many counts were recorded for this clonotype. The chain combines TRBV4-2 with TRBJ1-1; D gene unclear. V lost 0 bases to trimming and J lost 1 base, with 12 bases between them. CDR3 size: 16 residues. Germline V gene sequence: CDR1 LGHNA, CDR2 YNFKEQ. The CDR3 DNA follows: TGTGCCAGCAGCCAAGAGGTGCTGGAGGGGAACACTGAAGCTTTCTTT. Protein sequence: CASSQEVLEGNTEAFF.

In this sample, this clonotype turned up many times. The chain is built from TRBV28 and TRBJ2-1, with 7 nucleotides matching TRBD2. The CDR3 spans 15 residues. Trimming cost V 5 bases and J 4 bases; bases outside gene matches: 8. Looked up from germline, CDR1 is MDHEN and CDR2 is SYDVKM. The CDR3 nucleotides read TGTGCCAGCAGTCCGGAACTAGCGATTTACAATGAGCAGTTCTTC. Translated, it gives CASSPELAIYNEQFF.

This clonotype occurred many times. The V call is TRBV20-1, the J call TRBJ1-5; maybe TRBD1 (5 bases). With 6 bases removed from V and 5 bases from J, the gap between germline ends came to 26 bases. CDR1 is DFQATT and CDR2 is SNEGSKA in the germline V gene (reference sequence). This CDR3 has 17 amino acids. The CDR3 spells CSATGGFLELTDQPQHF. CDR3 in DNA: TGCAGTGCCACAGGCGGTTTTTTAGAGCTTACCGATCAGCCCCAGCATTTT.